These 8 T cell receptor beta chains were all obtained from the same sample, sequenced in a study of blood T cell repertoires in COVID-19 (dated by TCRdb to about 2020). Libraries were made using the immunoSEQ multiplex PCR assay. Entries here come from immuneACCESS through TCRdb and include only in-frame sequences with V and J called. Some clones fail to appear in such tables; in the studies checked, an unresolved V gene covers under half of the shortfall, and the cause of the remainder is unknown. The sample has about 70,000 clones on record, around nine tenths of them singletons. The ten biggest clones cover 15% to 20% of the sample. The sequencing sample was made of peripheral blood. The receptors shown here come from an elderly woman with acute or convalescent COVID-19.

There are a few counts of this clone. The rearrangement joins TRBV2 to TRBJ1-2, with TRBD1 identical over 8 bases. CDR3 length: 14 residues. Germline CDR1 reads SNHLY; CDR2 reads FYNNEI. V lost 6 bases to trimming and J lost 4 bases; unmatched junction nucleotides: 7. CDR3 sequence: CASRGQVGAYGYTF. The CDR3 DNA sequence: TGTGCCAGCAGGGGACAGGTTGGGGCCTATGGCTACACCTTC.

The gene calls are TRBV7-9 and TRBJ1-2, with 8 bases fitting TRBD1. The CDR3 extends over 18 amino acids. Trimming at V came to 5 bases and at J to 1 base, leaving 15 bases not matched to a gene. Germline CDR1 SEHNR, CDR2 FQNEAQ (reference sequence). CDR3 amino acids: CASSAGQGGERYNYGYTF. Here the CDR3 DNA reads TGTGCCAGCAGCGCCGGACAGGGAGGGGAGAGGTATAACTATGGCTACACCTTC.

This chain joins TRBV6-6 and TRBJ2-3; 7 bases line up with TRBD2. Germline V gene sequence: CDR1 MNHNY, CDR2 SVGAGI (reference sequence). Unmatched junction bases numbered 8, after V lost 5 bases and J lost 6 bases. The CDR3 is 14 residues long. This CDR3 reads CASSLGGLGDTQYF. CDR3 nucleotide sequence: TGTGCCAGCAGTCTGGGGGGGTTGGGGGATACGCAGTATTTT.

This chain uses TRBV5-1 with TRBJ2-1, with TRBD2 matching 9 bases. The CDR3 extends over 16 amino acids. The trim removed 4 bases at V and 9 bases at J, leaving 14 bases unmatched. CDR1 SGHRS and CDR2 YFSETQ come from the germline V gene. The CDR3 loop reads CASSLGKAGGRIEQFF. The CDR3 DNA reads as TGCGCCAGCAGCCTGGGGAAGGCGGGGGGGCGTATTGAGCAGTTCTTC. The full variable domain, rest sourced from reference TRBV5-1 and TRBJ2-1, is KAGVTQTPRYLIKTRGQQVTLSCSPISGHRSVSWYQQTPGQGLQFLFEYFSETQRNKGNFPGRFSGRQFSNSRSEMNVSTLELGDSALYLCASSLGKAGGRIEQFFGPGTRLTVL.

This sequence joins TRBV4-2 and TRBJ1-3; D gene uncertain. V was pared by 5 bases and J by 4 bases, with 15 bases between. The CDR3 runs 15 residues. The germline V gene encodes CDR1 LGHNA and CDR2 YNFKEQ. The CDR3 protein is CASSYFGQGGNTIYF. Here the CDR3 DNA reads TGTGCCAGCAGCTACTTTGGGCAAGGCGGAAACACCATATATTTT.

The CDR3 region is CASNIRGQGTEAFF. CDR3 DNA: TGTGCCAGCAACATACGGGGACAGGGGACTGAAGCTTTCTTT. The chain couples TRBV6-5 to TRBJ1-1; TRBD1 matches 10 bases. This CDR3 contains 14 residues. With 7 bases clipped from V and 5 bases from J, the junction kept 7 bases outside the gene matches. Germline loops: CDR1 MNHEY, CDR2 SVGAGI.

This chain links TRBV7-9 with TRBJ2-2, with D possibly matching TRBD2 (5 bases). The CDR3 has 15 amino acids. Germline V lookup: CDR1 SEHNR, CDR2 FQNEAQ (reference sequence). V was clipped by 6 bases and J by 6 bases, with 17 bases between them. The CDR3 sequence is CASRDRVSVAGELFF. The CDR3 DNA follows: TGTGCCAGCAGGGACCGGGTTAGCGTCGCCGGGGAGCTGTTTTTT.

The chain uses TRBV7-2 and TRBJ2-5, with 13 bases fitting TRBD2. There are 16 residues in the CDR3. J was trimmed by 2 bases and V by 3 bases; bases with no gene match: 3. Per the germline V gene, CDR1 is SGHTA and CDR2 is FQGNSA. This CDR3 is CASSFGLAGVQETQYF. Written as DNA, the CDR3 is TGTGCCAGCAGCTTCGGACTAGCGGGGGTACAAGAGACCCAGTACTTC.